This T cell receptor beta chain comes out of a study of blood T cell repertoires in COVID-19. In the study overall: Samples came from the United States, Italy and Spain, spanning acute and convalescent COVID-19.

Per the original data handling: Counts of nucleated cells, estimated from reference gene primer amplification, were obtained. Assay used: immunoSEQ multiplex PCR; TCRdb lists only in-frame clones, some missing. V and J calls and clone size are as listed in that table; D and trimming were resolved from the DNA. This sample carries some 390,000 clones, about 89% of them seen once, and the ten largest clones take about 2%. Germline-derived CDR1 and CDR2 are SGHDT and YYEEEE. V lost 4 bases and J 9 bases, leaving 17 bases between the germline ends. This CDR3 region has 15 residues. The chain recombines TRBV5-6 with TRBJ1-6; TRBD1 might be the D (6 bases). This clonotype was obtained from a woman in her sixties with COVID-19, enrolled during active disease. Sample: peripheral blood. CDR3 region: CASSKITGLRSPLHF. The CDR3 DNA follows: TGTGCCAGCAGCAAGATAACAGGGTTGCGTTCACCCCTCCACTTT.